A selection of T cell receptor beta chains follows, all from one sample in a study of blood T cell repertoires in COVID-19. Profiled with immunoSEQ multiplex PCR; TCRdb holds only in-frame clones, not every one. The table lists 100,000 to 150,000 clones, 85% of them singletons. The sample taken for sequencing was peripheral blood. All receptors come from a woman aged 80 or over with acute or convalescent COVID-19. Each CDR3 is given without its conserved first and last residue. Each record gives: J gene, V gene, CDR3 protein.

j_call: TRBJ1-2
v_call: TRBV6-1
cdr3_aa: ASSEGDGGTYGYT

j_call: TRBJ2-2
v_call: TRBV9
cdr3_aa: ASSARGTGELF

j_call: TRBJ2-3
v_call: TRBV10-3
cdr3_aa: AISARGQLGRTDTQY

j_call: TRBJ2-2
v_call: TRBV6-2/TRBV6-3
cdr3_aa: ASSYDGRVTNTGELF

j_call: TRBJ1-1
v_call: TRBV10-3
cdr3_aa: AISGFRDTEAF

j_call: TRBJ2-2
v_call: TRBV7-3
cdr3_aa: ASSRDRDRGELF

j_call: TRBJ1-1
v_call: TRBV18
cdr3_aa: ASSLGQNTEAF

j_call: TRBJ2-5
v_call: TRBV7-2
cdr3_aa: ASSPTGVEETQY

j_call: TRBJ2-7
v_call: TRBV7-2
cdr3_aa: ASSLIGLYEQY

j_call: TRBJ1-2
v_call: TRBV12-5
cdr3_aa: ASGHGHKNYGYT

j_call: TRBJ1-1
v_call: TRBV6-1
cdr3_aa: ASSEAQGLQAF

j_call: TRBJ1-1
v_call: TRBV12-3/TRBV12-4
cdr3_aa: ASSLNTGQAF

j_call: TRBJ2-3
v_call: TRBV29-1
cdr3_aa: SVGPQRGTDTQY

j_call: TRBJ1-1
v_call: TRBV5-1
cdr3_aa: ASSSRGGVNTEAF

j_call: TRBJ1-5
v_call: TRBV19
cdr3_aa: ASGILGQHNQPQH

j_call: TRBJ2-2
v_call: TRBV7-2
cdr3_aa: ASSLGRSPPNTGELF

j_call: TRBJ1-2
v_call: TRBV2
cdr3_aa: ASSVNQAQIPYT

j_call: TRBJ1-6
v_call: TRBV7-8
cdr3_aa: ASSPLGAGNSPLH

j_call: TRBJ1-2
v_call: TRBV4-1
cdr3_aa: ASSQEVGRGIGYT

j_call: TRBJ1-6
v_call: TRBV2
cdr3_aa: ASRADRANSPLH

j_call: TRBJ2-1
v_call: TRBV7-8
cdr3_aa: ASSLREYGRESYNEQF

j_call: TRBJ1-5
v_call: TRBV24-1
cdr3_aa: ATSGPGGGQTQH

j_call: TRBJ2-5
v_call: TRBV10-3
cdr3_aa: AIRGDRGQFETQY

j_call: TRBJ2-7
v_call: TRBV6-5
cdr3_aa: ASKHLRVHEQY

j_call: TRBJ1-2
v_call: TRBV21-1
cdr3_aa: ASSKEPDSHNYGYT

j_call: TRBJ2-5
v_call: TRBV5-6
cdr3_aa: ASSPGQIQETQY

j_call: TRBJ1-1
v_call: TRBV7-8
cdr3_aa: ASSVGQGPMGAF

j_call: TRBJ1-5
v_call: TRBV3-1/TRBV3-2
cdr3_aa: ASSQEGGGQPQH

j_call: TRBJ2-7
v_call: TRBV6-6
cdr3_aa: ASRRGQVYEQY

j_call: TRBJ2-5
v_call: TRBV7-2
cdr3_aa: ASSSSGVGTQY

j_call: TRBJ1-4
v_call: TRBV4-2
cdr3_aa: ASSQVGEGGAGEKLF

j_call: TRBJ2-7
v_call: TRBV29-1
cdr3_aa: SVSRDSSYEQY

j_call: TRBJ1-5
v_call: TRBV6-5
cdr3_aa: ASSTGYQPQH

j_call: TRBJ1-2
v_call: TRBV20-1
cdr3_aa: SASNREGSGYT

j_call: TRBJ2-1
v_call: TRBV6-5
cdr3_aa: ASSFMVGQYNEQF

j_call: TRBJ2-1
v_call: TRBV2
cdr3_aa: ASKSLDEQF